There are a few counts of the clone carrying this T cell receptor (beta chain). Its antigen is unidentified. One junction end disagrees with the germline gene, perhaps due to a read error. The CDR3 is 13 amino acids. Germline CDR1 and CDR2: SGHRS and YFSETQ. The data were obtained in a study of siplizumab effects on memory and regulatory T cells. General study findings and limits: Alloreactive sequences tracing back to unstimulated CD4+ memory cells were significantly reduced by siplizumab.

The data were produced by immunoSEQ multiplex PCR, yet TCRdb's version contains in-frame clones alone and is incomplete. The sample includes approximately 94,000 clones, 90% to 95% seen only once; the top ten take 5.5% to 7.5%. The origin of this receptor is a human donor in good health. Sequencing input: CD8+ T cells sorted from blood. The chain recombines TRBV5-1 with TRBJ2-7; D may correspond to TRBD1 or TRBD2 (5 bases each). The CDR3 protein is CASSAGFGGEQYF. CDR3 coding DNA: TGTGCCAGCAGCGCCGGTTTTGGGGGCGAGCAGTACTTC.